One sample yielded the 24 T cell receptor beta chains listed below, sequenced in a study of control samples from healthy donors and cancer patients. TCRdb's copy holds only in-frame clones and misses some; the assay was immunoSEQ multiplex PCR. In the table there are more than 65,000 clones, approximately 90% of which are singletons. Sample: PBMCs. Source of these receptors: a woman aged 55-69 years with head and neck cancer.

The chain recombines TRBV5-1 with TRBJ1-4; tentatively, D is TRBD1 (6 bases). The CDR3 has 16 amino acids. V was pared by 0 bases and J by 3 bases, with 12 bases between. Germline CDR1 reads SGHRS; CDR2 reads YFSETQ. This CDR3 reads CASSLEGGNPNEKLFF. The CDR3 nucleotides read TGCGCCAGCAGCTTGGAAGGGGGGAACCCTAATGAAAAACTGTTTTTT.

V is TRBV7-2 and J is TRBJ2-7, with D possibly TRBD2 on 6 matching bases. There are 14 residues in the CDR3. V was cut by 7 bases and J by 1 base, with 14 bases left in between. CDR1 is SGHTA, CDR2 FQGNSA, per germline. CDR3 DNA: TGTGCCAGCATGCCGGGACTTAAATCCTACGAGCAGTACTTC. Its translation is CASMPGLKSYEQYF.

The rearrangement links TRBV4-1 to TRBJ1-1; 8 nucleotides align to TRBD1. With V trimmed by 1 base and J by 6 bases, 19 bases remained unmatched. Germline V CDR1 and CDR2: MGHRA, YSYEKL. The CDR3 consists of 19 residues. The CDR3 DNA follows: TGCGCCAGCAGCCAAGGTATAGTAAGGACAGGGACACGCACCGCTGAAGCTTTCTTT. Encoded protein: CASSQGIVRTGTRTAEAFF.

This clone was seen a handful of times. The chain is built from TRBV4-1 and TRBJ2-1, with TRBD2 as a possible D gene (6 bases). This CDR3 comprises 18 residues. CDR1 MGHRA and CDR2 YSYEKL come from the germline V gene. V was clipped by 0 bases and J by 8 bases, with 23 bases between them. CDR3 DNA: TGCGCCAGCAGCCAAGATCCCCCCGGGGGACTGTCTCAGGATGAGCAGTTCTTC. Protein product: CASSQDPPGGLSQDEQFF.

The chain recombines TRBV30 with TRBJ2-7, with a possible D match to TRBD2 (6 bases). This CDR3 has 13 amino acids. V was cut by 3 bases and J by 1 base, with 10 bases left in between. Germline V gene data show CDR1 as GTSNPN and CDR2 as SVGIG (reference sequence). This chain's CDR3 is CAWRTEGSYEQYF. The CDR3 DNA sequence: TGTGCCTGGAGAACGGAGGGTTCCTACGAGCAGTACTTC.

V and J are TRBV10-3 and TRBJ2-1; 9 nucleotides align to TRBD2. CDR3 size: 14 residues. V was pared by 10 bases and J by 8 bases, with 12 bases of the junction left unmatched. Per the germline V gene, CDR1 is ENHRY and CDR2 is SYGVKD. The CDR3 nucleotides are TGTGCCACCCGGGTAGCGGGAGATTGGGATGAGCAGTTCTTC. Its translation: CATRVAGDWDEQFF.

CDR3 region: CASSQSYLGLNTGELFF. The CDR3 DNA sequence: TGCGCCAGCAGTCAATCCTATCTGGGGTTGAACACCGGGGAGCTGTTTTTT. This chain connects TRBV23-1 to TRBJ2-2; D remains ambiguous. TRBV23-1 is filed as an ORF, its function uncertain. V was shortened by 0 bases and J by 1 base, with 12 bases between the two germline ends. The CDR3 is made up of 17 amino acids.

CDR3: CASSIDRATDTQYF. CDR3 bases: TGTGCCAGTAGTATAGACAGGGCCACAGATACGCAGTATTTT. The gene calls are TRBV19 and TRBJ2-3; maybe TRBD1 (5 bases). The CDR3 totals 14 residues. Germline-derived CDR1 and CDR2 are LNHDA and SQIVND (reference sequence). The V and J ends lost 0 bases and 2 bases respectively, with 6 bases between them.

The chain employs TRBV19 and TRBJ2-1; the D gene is possibly TRBD1 (6 bases). CDR1 is LNHDA, CDR2 SQIVND, per germline (reference sequence). V shed 7 bases and J shed 1 base, with 17 bases lying between them. This CDR3 has 16 amino acids. The CDR3 DNA follows: TGTGCCAGTAAGTCGAACAGGGTCGTTTCCTACAATGAGCAGTTCTTC. Translation gives CASKSNRVVSYNEQFF. The variable domain in full, completed from reference TRBV19 and TRBJ2-1, reads DGGITQSPKYLFRKEGQNVTLSCEQNLNHDAMYWYRQDPGQGLRLIYYSQIVNDFQKGDIAEGYSVSREKKESFPLTVTSAQKNPTAFYLCASKSNRVVSYNEQFFGPGTRLTVL.

This clone was observed a few times. The genes are TRBV10-3 and TRBJ2-3; 13 positions agree with TRBD2. There are 14 residues in the CDR3. V lost 10 bases, J lost 3 bases, and 4 bases stayed unmatched. Germline CDR1 is ENHRY and CDR2 is SYGVKD. The CDR3 coding sequence is TGTGCCACCGGACTAGCGGGAGATACAGATACGCAGTATTTT. Translation gives CATGLAGDTDTQYF.

This sequence joins TRBV9 and TRBJ2-1, with TRBD2 identical over 7 bases. The CDR3 has 15 residues. V shed 1 base, J shed 7 bases, and the junction held 8 bases outside the gene matches. Germline lookup yields CDR1 SGDLS and CDR2 YYNGEE. CDR3 DNA: TGTGCCAGCAGCGTATTTGGGGGGGTCTCAAATGAGCAGTTCTTC. It codes for CASSVFGGVSNEQFF.

The chain combines TRBV9 with TRBJ2-1, with TRBD2 identical over 8 bases. The V and J ends lost 3 bases and 3 bases, in that order; junction bases with no gene match: 8. Germline V gene lookup returns CDR1 SGDLS and CDR2 YYNGEE. CDR3 length: 16 residues. CDR3 sequence reads: CASSESGGPVYNEQFF. The CDR3 DNA follows: TGTGCCAGCAGCGAGTCGGGAGGGCCGGTCTACAATGAGCAGTTCTTC.

The gene calls are TRBV27 and TRBJ2-3; possible D gene TRBD2, 5 bases. Germline V gene lookup returns CDR1 MNHEY and CDR2 SMNVEV (reference sequence). With 5 bases removed from V and 4 bases from J, the gap between germline ends came to 13 bases. This CDR3 has 14 residues. The CDR3 here is CASSGSEHSDTQYF. The CDR3 region has the DNA TGTGCCAGCAGTGGTAGCGAACATTCAGATACGCAGTATTTT.

The rearrangement joins TRBV29-1 to TRBJ1-1; maybe TRBD1 (6 bases). CDR1 is SQVTM and CDR2 is ANQGSEA in the germline V gene. Trimming stripped 8 bases from V and 4 bases from J, with 17 bases between. This CDR3 contains 13 residues. The CDR3 loop is CSSAQGIGTEAFF. For the CDR3, the DNA is TGCAGCTCCGCTCAGGGGATAGGCACTGAAGCTTTCTTT.

The V and J genes are TRBV6-5 and TRBJ2-7, with 11 bases lining up with TRBD1. Unmatched junction bases numbered 6, after V lost 5 bases and J lost 3 bases. Looked up from germline, CDR1 is MNHEY and CDR2 is SVGAGI. CDR3 length: 15 amino acids. The CDR3 region is CASSNGQGALYEQYF. CDR3 in DNA: TGTGCCAGCAGTAACGGACAGGGGGCCCTCTACGAGCAGTACTTC.

V and J are TRBV27 and TRBJ2-3, with 12 bases matching TRBD2. V shed 5 bases and J 0 bases; nucleotides not matched to a gene: 12. This CDR3 has 19 residues. CDR1 and CDR2 from the germline V gene are MNHEY and SMNVEV (reference sequence). This chain's CDR3 is CASSRFGTGTSGSTDTQYF. As DNA, the CDR3 is TGTGCCAGCAGTAGATTCGGGACCGGGACTAGCGGGAGCACAGATACGCAGTATTTT.

On this clone itself: The sample has other DNA sequences that encode this CDR3 too. The gene calls are TRBV19 and TRBJ2-1, with 9 positions matching TRBD2. V trimming: 3 bases; J trimming: 2 bases; junction bases outside the gene matches: 2. The CDR3 consists of 15 residues. Germline CDR1 and CDR2: LNHDA and SQIVND (reference sequence). The CDR3 sequence: CASSIGGRAYNEQFF. The CDR3 DNA is TGTGCCAGTAGTATCGGCGGGAGGGCCTACAATGAGCAGTTCTTC.

The gene calls are TRBV2 and TRBJ1-2; a weak D match, TRBD1 (6 bases). This CDR3 contains 14 residues. CDR1 and CDR2 from the germline V gene are SNHLY and FYNNEI. Trimming shortened V by 10 bases and J by 2 bases, and 17 bases separated the two germline ends. The CDR3 reads CATPPRGMNYGYTF. CDR3 bases: TGTGCCACCCCCCCCAGGGGCATGAACTATGGCTACACCTTC.

The CDR3 protein is CASSLDLAGNTIYF. DNA of the CDR3: TGTGCCAGCAGCTTGGATCTGGCTGGAAACACCATATATTTT. The chain joins TRBV5-6 to TRBJ1-3; D ambiguous. Trimming removed 0 bases from V and 2 bases from J, with 6 bases in between. Germline values: CDR1 SGHDT, CDR2 YYEEEE. The length of the CDR3 is 14 residues.

Concerning this clone: The junction departs from the called germline gene at one end, perhaps through a read error. This chain connects TRBV4-2 to TRBJ2-2, with 12 bases identical to TRBD2. The germline V gene encodes CDR1 LGHNA and CDR2 YNFKEQ. The CDR3 contains 18 residues. The CDR3 bases are TGTGCCAGCAGCCCTATGACTAGCGGGAGCCTGAACACCGTGGAGCTGTTTTTT. Amino acid sequence: CASSPMTSGSLNTVELFF.

V usage is TRBV5-1 and J usage is TRBJ2-2; perhaps TRBD2 as D (5 bases). The V end lost 0 bases, the J end lost 8 bases, and 11 bases lay between the germline ends. Germline assignment: CDR1 SGHRS and CDR2 YFSETQ. The CDR3 loop spans 14 amino acids. CDR3 in amino acids: CASSLDRAAGELFF. The DNA for the CDR3 is TGCGCCAGCAGCTTGGACAGAGCGGCTGGGGAGCTGTTTTTT.

The gene calls are TRBV10-1 and TRBJ2-3; 12 bases are a match to TRBD2. V was pared by 3 bases and J by 1 base, with 2 bases of the junction left unmatched. This CDR3 is 16 amino acids long. Germline V gene lookup returns CDR1 WNHNN and CDR2 SYGVQD (reference sequence). The CDR3 nucleotides read TGCGCCAGCAGTGAACTAGCGGGAGGCGGCACAGATACGCAGTATTTT. Protein product: CASSELAGGGTDTQYF.

This clone showed up just once. The chain recombines TRBV11-2 with TRBJ1-5; D remains unclear. The germline CDR1 and CDR2 sequences are SGHAT and FQNNGV. The CDR3 consists of 15 residues. V gave up 3 bases and J gave up 2 bases, with 11 bases separating them. The CDR3 DNA reads TGTGCCAGCAGCTTGGGCGAGGCAGGCAATCAGCCCCAGCATTTT. It translates to CASSLGEAGNQPQHF.

This chain connects TRBV5-1 to TRBJ2-7, with 14 bases identical to TRBD2. The CDR3 is 14 amino acids. Germline V lookup: CDR1 SGHRS, CDR2 YFSETQ. Losses at the gene ends were 4 bases for V and 6 bases for J; bases not matched to a gene: 3. In nucleotides, the CDR3 is TGCGCCAGCAGCATCGGACTAGCGGGAGGCGAGCAGTACTTC. Its translation is CASSIGLAGGEQYF.